The rows below give T cell receptor beta chains drawn from one sample of a study of regulatory T cells in long-lasting Graves disease. TCRdb reprocessed the multiplex PCR reads via MiXCR and lists one record per CDR3 protein. The sample records roughly 610,000 distinct CDR3 sequences, 15% to 20% being singletons. These data were likewise used in another study, on T cells in Graves' hyperthyroidism and ophthalmopathy.

Source: peripheral blood mononuclear cells (PBMCs), taken at new diagnosis, from a patient treated with antithyroid drugs. These receptors were taken from a woman aged 25 to 39 with Graves disease. Both conserved end residues are part of each CDR3.

cdr3_aa cdr3_length j_call v_call
CSAEYRGLVHSPLHF 15 TRBJ1-6 TRBV29-1
CASSFGDTYGYTF 13 TRBJ1-2 TRBV12-3/TRBV12-4
CSVGTGDTDTQYF 13 TRBJ2-3 TRBV29-1
CASSPGPSSEQFF 13 TRBJ2-1 TRBV18
CASSPTAYNEKLFF 14 TRBJ1-4 TRBV28
CASSRNRGLAGANVLTF 17 TRBJ2-6 TRBV6-1
CATSGGYYEQYF 12 TRBJ2-7 TRBV6-1
CASSIDSAETQYF 13 TRBJ2-5 TRBV19
CASWRTGELFF 11 TRBJ2-2 TRBV6-1
CASSFPPGFNSPLHF 15 TRBJ1-6 TRBV7-9
CAISIVLLETQYF 13 TRBJ2-5 TRBV10-3
CSVRLGGAGETQYF 14 TRBJ2-5 TRBV29-1
CASSHGTSGSGGGDTQYF 18 TRBJ2-3 TRBV4-2
CASSLTSGSTFVEQFF 16 TRBJ2-1 TRBV5-1
CASKSGYNSPLHF 13 TRBJ1-6 TRBV28
CASSVDWTGTKETQYF 16 TRBJ2-5 TRBV25-1